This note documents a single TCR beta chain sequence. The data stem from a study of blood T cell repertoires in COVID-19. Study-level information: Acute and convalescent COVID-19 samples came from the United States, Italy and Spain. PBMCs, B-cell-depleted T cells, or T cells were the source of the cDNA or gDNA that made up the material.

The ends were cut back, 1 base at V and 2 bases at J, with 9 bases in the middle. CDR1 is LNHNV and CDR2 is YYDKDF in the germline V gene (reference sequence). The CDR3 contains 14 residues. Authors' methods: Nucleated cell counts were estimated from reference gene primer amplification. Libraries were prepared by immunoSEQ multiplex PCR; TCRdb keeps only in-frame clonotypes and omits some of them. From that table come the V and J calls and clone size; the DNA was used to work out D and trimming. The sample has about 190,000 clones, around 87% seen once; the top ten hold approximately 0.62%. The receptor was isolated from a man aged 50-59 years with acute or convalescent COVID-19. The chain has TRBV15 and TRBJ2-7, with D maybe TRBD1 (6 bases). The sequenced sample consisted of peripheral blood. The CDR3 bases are TGTGCCACCAGCAGAGCCGGGACACCCTACGAGCAGTACGTC. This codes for CATSRAGTPYEQYV.